The clone carrying this T cell receptor (beta chain) was seen ten or more times. The antigen remains undetermined. CDR1 and CDR2 from the germline V gene are ENHRY and SYGVKD. The J segment lost 0 bases and the V segment lost 5 bases, leaving 2 bases of the junction unmatched. This CDR3 has 14 residues. Investigators excluded patients with uncontrolled infection, other autoimmune disease, pregnancy or lactation. The sample belongs to a study of T cells in Graves' hyperthyroidism and ophthalmopathy. Study-wide points: Ophthalmopathy onset followed model prediction by a median about six months.

The investigators amplified TCR beta CDR3 regions from RNA transcripts. HTBI primers drove first-round RT-PCR of the TCR CDR3. A single record per CDR3 protein comes from TCRdb applying MiXCR to the multiplex PCR reads. The table includes 480,000 or so distinct CDR3 sequences, about 46% detected once. The sequence came from an adult woman with Graves' disease, either hyperthyroidism or ophthalmopathy (not recorded which). The chain uses TRBV10-3 and TRBJ2-5; TRBD1 matches 8 bases. Sequenced: peripheral blood or thyroid tissue (not recorded which). As DNA, the CDR3 is TGTGCCATCAGTCGGACAGGGTACCAAGAGACCCAGTACTTC. This encodes CAISRTGYQETQYF.